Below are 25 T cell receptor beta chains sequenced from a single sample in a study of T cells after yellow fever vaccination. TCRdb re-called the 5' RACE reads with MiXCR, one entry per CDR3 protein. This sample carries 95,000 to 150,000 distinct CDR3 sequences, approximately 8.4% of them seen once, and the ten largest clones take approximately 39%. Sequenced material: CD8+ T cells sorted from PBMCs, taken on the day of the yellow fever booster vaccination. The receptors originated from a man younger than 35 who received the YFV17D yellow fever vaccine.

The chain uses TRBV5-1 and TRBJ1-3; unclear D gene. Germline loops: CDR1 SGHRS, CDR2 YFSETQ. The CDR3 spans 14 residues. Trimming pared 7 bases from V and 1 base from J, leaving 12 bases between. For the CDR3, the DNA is TGCGCCAGCTCCTGGGGTGCTTCTGGAAACACCATATATTTT. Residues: CASSWGASGNTIYF.

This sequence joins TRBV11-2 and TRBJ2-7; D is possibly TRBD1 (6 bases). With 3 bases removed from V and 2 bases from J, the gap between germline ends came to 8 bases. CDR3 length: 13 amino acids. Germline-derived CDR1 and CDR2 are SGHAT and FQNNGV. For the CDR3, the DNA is TGTGCCAGCAGCTTGGACAGCGCCTACGAGCAGTACTTC. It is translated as CASSLDSAYEQYF.

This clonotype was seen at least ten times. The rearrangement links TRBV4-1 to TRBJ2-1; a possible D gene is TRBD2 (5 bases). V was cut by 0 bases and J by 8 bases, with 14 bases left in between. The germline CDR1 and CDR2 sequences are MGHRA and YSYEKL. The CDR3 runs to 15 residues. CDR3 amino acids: CASSQERRGVDEQFF. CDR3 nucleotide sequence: TGCGCCAGCAGCCAAGAGCGACGGGGAGTCGATGAGCAGTTCTTC.

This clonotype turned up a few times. In DNA form, the CDR3 reads TGTGCCTGGAGTGTCGGAACAGGGCAGTGGAATGAGCAGTTCTTC. Amino acid sequence: CAWSVGTGQWNEQFF. This chain uses TRBV30 with TRBJ2-1, with D perhaps matching TRBD1 (6 bases). Trimming removed 0 bases at V and 7 bases at J, with 16 bases between. Germline V gene lookup returns CDR1 GTSNPN and CDR2 SVGIG (reference sequence). There are 15 residues in the CDR3.

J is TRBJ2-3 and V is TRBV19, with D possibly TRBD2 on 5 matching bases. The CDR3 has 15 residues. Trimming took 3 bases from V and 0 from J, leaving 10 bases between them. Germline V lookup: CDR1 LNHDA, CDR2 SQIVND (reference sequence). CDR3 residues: CASSIQRTSTDTQYF. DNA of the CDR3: TGTGCCAGTAGTATTCAGCGGACTAGCACAGATACGCAGTATTTT.

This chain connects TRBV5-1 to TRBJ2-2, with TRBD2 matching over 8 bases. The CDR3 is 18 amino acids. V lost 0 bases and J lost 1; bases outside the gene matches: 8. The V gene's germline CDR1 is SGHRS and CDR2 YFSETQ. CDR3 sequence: CASSLAGRDSENTGELFF. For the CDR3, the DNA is TGCGCCAGCAGCTTGGCCGGGAGGGACTCAGAGAACACCGGGGAGCTGTTTTTT.

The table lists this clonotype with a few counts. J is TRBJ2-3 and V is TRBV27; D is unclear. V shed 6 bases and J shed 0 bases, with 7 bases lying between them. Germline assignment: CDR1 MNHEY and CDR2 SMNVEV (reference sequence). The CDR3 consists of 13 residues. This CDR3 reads CASRHISTDTQYF. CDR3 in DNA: TGTGCCAGCAGGCACATTAGCACAGATACGCAGTATTTT.

The CDR3 loop is CASSQGLAGEHEQYF. In DNA, the CDR3 is TGCGCCAGCAGCCAAGGACTAGCGGGGGAGCACGAGCAGTACTTC. The rearrangement links TRBV4-1 to TRBJ2-7; 12 positions agree with TRBD2. V shed 1 base and J 5 bases; nucleotides not matched to a gene: 3. There are 15 residues in the CDR3. CDR1 and CDR2 (germline): MGHRA, YSYEKL.

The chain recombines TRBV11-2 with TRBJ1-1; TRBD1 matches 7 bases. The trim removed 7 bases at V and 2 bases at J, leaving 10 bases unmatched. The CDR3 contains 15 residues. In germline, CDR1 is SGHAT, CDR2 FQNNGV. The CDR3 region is CASTPRGQINTEAFF. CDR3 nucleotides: TGTGCCAGCACCCCGCGGGGACAGATTAACACTGAAGCTTTCTTT.

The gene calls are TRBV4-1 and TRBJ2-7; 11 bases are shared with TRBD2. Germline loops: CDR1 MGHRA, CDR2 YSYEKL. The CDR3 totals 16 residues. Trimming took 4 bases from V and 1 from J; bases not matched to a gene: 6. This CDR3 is CASSRNSGGASYEQYF. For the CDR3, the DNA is TGCGCCAGCAGCCGGAATAGCGGGGGGGCTTCCTACGAGCAGTACTTC.

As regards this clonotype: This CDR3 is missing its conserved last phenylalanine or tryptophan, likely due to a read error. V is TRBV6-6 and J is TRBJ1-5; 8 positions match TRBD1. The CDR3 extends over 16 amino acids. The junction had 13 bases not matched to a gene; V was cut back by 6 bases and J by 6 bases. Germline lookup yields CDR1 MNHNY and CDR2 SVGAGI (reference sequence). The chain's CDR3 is CASSPQGAWGTQPQHI. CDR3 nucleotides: TGTGCCAGCAGCCCCCAGGGGGCTTGGGGCACTCAGCCCCAGCATATT.

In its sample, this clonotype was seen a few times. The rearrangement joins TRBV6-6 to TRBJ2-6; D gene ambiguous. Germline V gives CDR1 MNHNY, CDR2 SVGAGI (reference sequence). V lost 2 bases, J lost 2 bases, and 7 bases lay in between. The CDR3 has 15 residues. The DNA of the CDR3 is TGTGCCAGCAGTTACGGGCACACTGGGGCCAACGTCCTGACTTTC. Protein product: CASSYGHTGANVLTF.

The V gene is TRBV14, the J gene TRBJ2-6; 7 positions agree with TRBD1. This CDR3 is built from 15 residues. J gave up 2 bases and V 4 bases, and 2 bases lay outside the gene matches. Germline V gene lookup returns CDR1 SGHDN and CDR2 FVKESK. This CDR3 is CASSRTGAGANVLTF. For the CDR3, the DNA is TGTGCCAGCAGCCGAACAGGGGCTGGGGCCAACGTCCTGACTTTC. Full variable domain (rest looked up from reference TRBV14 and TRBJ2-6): EAGVTQFPSHSVIEKGQTVTLRCDPISGHDNLYWYRRVMGKEIKFLLHFVKESKQDESGMPNNRFLAERTGGTYSTLKVQPAELEDSGVYFCASSRTGAGANVLTFGAGSRLTVL.

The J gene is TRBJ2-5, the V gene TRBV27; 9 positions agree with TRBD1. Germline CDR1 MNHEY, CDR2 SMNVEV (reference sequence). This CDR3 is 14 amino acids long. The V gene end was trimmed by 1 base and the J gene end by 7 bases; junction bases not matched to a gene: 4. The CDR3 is CASSLFETGGTQYF. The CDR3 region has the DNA TGTGCCAGCAGTTTATTCGAGACAGGGGGGACCCAGTACTTC.

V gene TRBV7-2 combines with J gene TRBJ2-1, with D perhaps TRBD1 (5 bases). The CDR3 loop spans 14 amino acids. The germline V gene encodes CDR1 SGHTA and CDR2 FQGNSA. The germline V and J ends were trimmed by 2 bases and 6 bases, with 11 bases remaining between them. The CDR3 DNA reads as TGTGCCAGCAGCTTAAGTATTCAGGGCAATGAGCAGTTCTTC. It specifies CASSLSIQGNEQFF.

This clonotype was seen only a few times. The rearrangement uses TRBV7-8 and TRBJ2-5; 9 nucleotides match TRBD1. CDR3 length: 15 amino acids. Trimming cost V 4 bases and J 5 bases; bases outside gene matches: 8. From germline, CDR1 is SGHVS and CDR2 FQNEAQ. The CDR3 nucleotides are TGTGCCAGCAGCTCCCCGACAGGGGGTCGGGAGACCCAGTACTTC. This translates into CASSSPTGGRETQYF.

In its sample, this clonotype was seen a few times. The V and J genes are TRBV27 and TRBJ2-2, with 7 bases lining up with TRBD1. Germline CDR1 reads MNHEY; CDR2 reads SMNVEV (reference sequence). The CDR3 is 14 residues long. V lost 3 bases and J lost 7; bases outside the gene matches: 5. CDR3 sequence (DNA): TGTGCCAGCAGTTTGTCAGGGGGTGGCGGGGAGCTGTTTTTT. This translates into CASSLSGGGGELFF.

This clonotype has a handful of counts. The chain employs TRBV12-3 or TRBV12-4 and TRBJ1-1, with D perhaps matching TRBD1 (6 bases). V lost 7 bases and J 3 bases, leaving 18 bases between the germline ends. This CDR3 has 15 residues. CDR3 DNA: TGTGCCAGCAAAGTCGGGGACACTATTTACACTGAAGCTTTCTTT. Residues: CASKVGDTIYTEAFF.

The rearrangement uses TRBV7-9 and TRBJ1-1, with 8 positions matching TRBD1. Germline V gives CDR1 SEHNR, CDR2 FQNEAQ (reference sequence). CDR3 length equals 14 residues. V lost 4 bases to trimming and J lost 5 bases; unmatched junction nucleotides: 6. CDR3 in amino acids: CASSSWTGRTEAFF. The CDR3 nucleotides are TGTGCCAGCAGCTCCTGGACAGGGCGAACTGAAGCTTTCTTT.

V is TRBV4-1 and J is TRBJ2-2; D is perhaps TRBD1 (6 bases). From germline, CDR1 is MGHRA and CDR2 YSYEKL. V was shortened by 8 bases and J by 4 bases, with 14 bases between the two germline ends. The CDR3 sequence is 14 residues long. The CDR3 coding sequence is TGCGCCAGCTCTGGGGGCTTACGCACCGGGGAGCTGTTTTTT. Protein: CASSGGLRTGELFF.

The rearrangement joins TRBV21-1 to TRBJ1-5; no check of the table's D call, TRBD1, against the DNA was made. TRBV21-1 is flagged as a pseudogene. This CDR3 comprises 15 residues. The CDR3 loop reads CASSENRGTNQPQHF. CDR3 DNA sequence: TGTGCCAGCAGCGAAAACAGGGGCACCAATCAGCCCCAGCATTTT.

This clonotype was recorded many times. In nucleotides, the CDR3 is TGTGCCAGCAGCTTGGTTGGGTCAGGGGAGCAAGAGACCCAGTACTTC. Protein product: CASSLVGSGEQETQYF. The rearrangement joins TRBV5-6 to TRBJ2-5; the D gene is possibly TRBD1 (6 bases). CDR3 length equals 16 residues. From germline, CDR1 is SGHDT and CDR2 YYEEEE. Trimming stripped 0 bases from V and 2 bases from J, with 14 bases between.

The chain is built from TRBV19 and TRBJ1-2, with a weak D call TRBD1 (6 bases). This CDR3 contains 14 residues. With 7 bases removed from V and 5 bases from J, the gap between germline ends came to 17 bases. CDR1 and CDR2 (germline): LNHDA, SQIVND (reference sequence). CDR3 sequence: CASISGTSIYGYTF. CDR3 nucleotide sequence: TGTGCCAGTATCTCGGGGACATCGATATATGGCTACACCTTC.

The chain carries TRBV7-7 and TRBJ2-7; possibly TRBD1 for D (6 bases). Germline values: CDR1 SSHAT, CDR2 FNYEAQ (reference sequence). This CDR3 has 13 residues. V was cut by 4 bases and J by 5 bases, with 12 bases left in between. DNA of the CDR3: TGTGCCAGCAGCTATAGGGCAGGGGACGAGCAGTACTTC. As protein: CASSYRAGDEQYF.

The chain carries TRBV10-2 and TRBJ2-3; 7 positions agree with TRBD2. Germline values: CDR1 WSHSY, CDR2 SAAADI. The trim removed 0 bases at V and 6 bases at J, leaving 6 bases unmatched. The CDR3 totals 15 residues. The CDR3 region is CASSESSGIGDTQYF. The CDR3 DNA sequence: TGCGCCAGCAGTGAGTCGAGCGGGATTGGGGATACGCAGTATTTT.